This T cell receptor (beta chain) was recovered during a study of shared T cell receptors in the human thymus (TCRdb year 2021). Background for the entire study: The study examined how the human thymus generates shared, self-reactive T-cell receptor alpha chains.

Trimming takes 0 bases off V and 7 bases off J; junction bases not matched to a gene: 11. Its CDR3 holds 17 amino acids, cysteine through phenylalanine. The retained sequence is limited to the CDR3, 51 bases, with the frame set at the first base. Reading the germline V gene gives CDR1 MGHRA and CDR2 YSYEKL. The protocol used for the library was the immunoSEQ multiplex PCR assay. Imported from immuneACCESS, the table was reduced by TCRdb to in-frame sequences with V and J called. These copies leave out some clones; in studies compared against another copy, an unresolved V gene accounts for under half, and the cause of the remainder is not known. The sample table lists 500,000 to 850,000 clones, approximately 89% of them with a count of one. The ten largest clones capture more than 0.009% of the sample. For this clone: Which antigen it targets is not known. Base qualities are not recorded, but no much larger clone differs from it by a single base.

These data were also reused for a study on human thymus T cells. The second study's authors report: Immunologically healthy infants undergoing open corrective cardiac surgery for congenital heart defects in Finland were used as donors. Thymus tissue was collected as surgical resects that were removed during corrective cardiac surgery. Biased V and J gene segment usage appeared to be present in both thymic and peripheral blood repertoires. According to the related research, thymic TCR repertoires were highly overlapping among unrelated individuals. The study used under 10 infant thymus samples plus four related peripheral blood samples to characterize TCR alpha and beta repertoires. Donor ages ranged from roughly 7 to 250 days, and the cohort comprised about six male and a couple of female infants. Thymocytes were mechanically released from the tissue and were stored as pellets of about 9.5-31 million cells at -70 degrees C. Genomic DNA was extracted from frozen cell pellets with a QIAsymphony instrument. TCRB and TCRAD loci were amplified from a standardized quantity of quality-controlled genomic DNA using the immunoSEQ multiplex PCR assay. The V(D)J region was spanned by amplicons of a length sufficient to cover the CDR3 and to identify V and J genes. Amplicon sequencing was performed on an Illumina platform through the commercial immunoSEQ service. Primer bias and sequencing errors were corrected as previously described, and TCRAD and TCRB were defined on the basis of the IMGT database. immunoSEQ Analyzer 3.0 and VDJTools were used for repertoire analysis, which covered basic statistics, V/J segment usage, diversity estimates, rarefaction and pairwise overlap. Diversity was estimated with Chao1, ChaoE, Efron-Thisted, Shannon and inverse Simpson indices, and also on datasets down-sampled to the smallest sample. For repertoire overlap, CDR3 nucleotide sequence, V gene and J gene had to match strictly, and clustering was done by Jaccard-based multidimensional scaling. On average, roughly 850,000 unique TCRB clonotypes were obtained from thymus samples, compared with roughly 89,000 from blood samples.

The specimen was thymocytes. This chain is built from TRBV4-1 and TRBJ2-3; 9 bases in between match TRBD2. This sequence originates from a boy under three years old with a congenital heart defect. Donor details come from another sample of the same person, matched by shared clones. The nucleotide sequence reads as follows: TGCGCCAGCAGCCAAGATTCCGTAGCGGGAGATATTCATACGCAGTATTTT. Its protein is CASSQDSVAGDIHTQYF.